This T cell receptor beta chain originates from a study of T cell responses to AZD1222 COVID-19 vaccine. Regarding the study as a whole: No repertoire was sampled before or during the peak T cell response, only after it. Regions left unmutated in variants are reportedly the target of nearly half of spike-specific TCRs.

The germline V gene has CDR1 MDHEN and CDR2 SYDVKM. Trimming cost V 5 bases and J 3 bases, with 19 bases left between them. The CDR3 spans 16 residues. Profiled with immunoSEQ multiplex PCR; TCRdb holds only in-frame clones, not every one. The sample includes 82,000 or so clones, roughly nine tenths of them seen just once. For this clone: The antigen is undetermined.

The clonotype originates from an adult in good health. Source: peripheral blood, taken on day 0 of AZD1222 vaccination. V usage is TRBV28 and J usage is TRBJ1-2; tentative D call: TRBD1 (6 bases). The chain's CDR3 is CASSPPTGDRDYGYTF. CDR3 DNA sequence: TGTGCCAGCAGTCCTCCGACAGGAGACCGTGACTATGGCTACACCTTC.